The T cell receptor (beta chain) under discussion was sequenced for a study of blood T cell repertoires in COVID-19. The table came from immunoSEQ multiplex PCR; TCRdb's copy has only in-frame clones and leaves some out. There are fewer than 300,000 clones in the sample; around four fifths occur only once, and around 5.4% lies in the top ten. This clone has only one observation. Source material: peripheral blood. The origin of this receptor is a man older than 75 with acute or convalescent COVID-19.

DNA of the CDR3: TGTGCCAGCAGTGAAGGTTATGTTGAAGCTTTCTTT. Its protein product is CASSEGYVEAFF. The genes are TRBV2 and TRBJ1-1; no definite D call. Trimming pared 1 base from V and 7 bases from J, leaving 7 bases between. CDR3 size: 12 residues. Germline CDR1 reads SNHLY; CDR2 reads FYNNEI. The full variable domain, rest sourced from reference TRBV2 and TRBJ1-1, is EPEVTQTPSHQVTQMGQEVILRCVPISNHLYFYWYRQILGQKVEFLVSFYNNEISEKSEIFDDQFSVERPDGSNFTLKIRSTKLEDSAMYFCASSEGYVEAFFGQGTRLTVV.